This T cell receptor (beta chain) emerged from a study of T-cell reconstitution after alpha-beta-depleted transplantation in children. Trimming cost V 5 bases and J 7 bases; bases outside gene matches: 9. The germline gives CDR1 SQVTM, CDR2 ANQGSEA. This CDR3 has 13 residues. For TCRbeta, the library was prepared with unique molecular identifiers. MiXCR, run by TCRdb on the PCR reads, gives a single entry per CDR3 protein. The table lists some 240,000 distinct CDR3 sequences, 9% to 10% of them singletons. In this sample, this clonotype turned up many times. The receptor was derived from a human donor who donated a stem cell graft to a child with SCID. The starting material was PBMCs from the stem cell graft donor, obtained from the stem cell graft. The chain joins TRBV29-1 to TRBJ2-3; 7 nucleotides align to TRBD2. The CDR3 DNA follows: TGCAGCGTTCGCGCGGGGGAAGGATATACGCAGTATTTT. Translating it yields CSVRAGEGYTQYF.